Presented here are 31 T cell receptor beta chains from one specimen sequenced in a study of blood T cell repertoires in COVID-19. Sequenced by immunoSEQ multiplex PCR; TCRdb stores in-frame clones only, minus some. The sample holds 250,000 to 300,000 clones; 65% to 90% are singletons and the top ten take 13%. Sequenced input: peripheral blood. Receptors originate from a woman aged 70-85 years with COVID-19, enrolled during active disease.

This clone was picked up a small number of times. The chain uses TRBV7-2 and TRBJ1-6, with 8 positions matching TRBD1. Germline trimming cut 6 bases from V and 9 bases from J; bases unmatched to any gene: 10. This CDR3 is 15 amino acids long. Germline CDR1 is SGHTA and CDR2 is FQGNSA. CDR3 region: CASRATGGRGSPLHF. The CDR3 coding sequence is TGTGCCAGCAGAGCCACAGGGGGGCGTGGTTCACCCCTCCACTTT.

J is TRBJ1-1 and V is TRBV28; D unclear. Looked up from germline, CDR1 is MDHEN and CDR2 is SYDVKM. The V end lost 6 bases, the J end lost 1 base, and 12 bases lay between the germline ends. The CDR3 length is 14 residues. CDR3 amino acids: CASSSIHQNTEAFF. In DNA, the CDR3 is TGTGCCAGCAGCTCAATACACCAGAACACTGAAGCTTTCTTT.

V and J are TRBV5-8 and TRBJ1-2, with 8 bases fitting TRBD1. Looked up from germline, CDR1 is SGHTS and CDR2 is YDEGEE. V trimming: 5 bases; J trimming: 1 base; junction bases outside the gene matches: 7. The CDR3 has 15 residues. CDR3 nucleotides: TGTGCCAGCAGTCTAGGACAGGGCCGTAACTATGGCTACACCTTC. This sequence encodes CASSLGQGRNYGYTF.

CDR3 in amino acids: CASSNEGRINTGELFF. CDR3 in DNA: TGCGCCAGCAGCAACGAAGGCAGGATTAACACCGGGGAGCTGTTTTTT. V and J are TRBV5-1 and TRBJ2-2; D is ambiguous. There are 16 residues in the CDR3. Germline loops: CDR1 SGHRS, CDR2 YFSETQ. Trimming removed 4 bases at V and 2 bases at J, with 15 bases between.

The V and J genes are TRBV5-1 and TRBJ2-3, with 7 bases matching TRBD1. Germline V lookup: CDR1 SGHRS, CDR2 YFSETQ. The CDR3 consists of 15 residues. Trimming at V came to 1 base and at J to 3 bases, leaving 5 bases not matched to a gene. The CDR3 DNA is TGCGCCAGCAGCTTGTACCAGGACAGGACAGATACGCAGTATTTT. Translation gives CASSLYQDRTDTQYF.

The chain links TRBV5-1 to TRBJ2-7; 14 bases match TRBD2. Trimming took 4 bases from V and 4 from J; bases not matched to a gene: 7. The germline V gene encodes CDR1 SGHRS and CDR2 YFSETQ. The CDR3 length is 16 residues. For the CDR3, the DNA is TGCGCCAGCAGCAGCACCGGGACTAGCGGGGGTTACGAGCAGTACTTC. It translates to CASSSTGTSGGYEQYF.

The J gene is TRBJ2-7, the V gene TRBV10-3; 9 nucleotides match TRBD1. The CDR3 sequence is 14 residues long. The J segment lost 7 bases and the V segment lost 7 bases, leaving 11 bases of the junction unmatched. Germline CDR1 reads ENHRY; CDR2 reads SYGVKD. CDR3 sequence: CAINGGTGTGEQYF. The CDR3 DNA reads TGTGCCATCAATGGGGGGACAGGGACTGGTGAGCAGTACTTC.

This chain's CDR3 is CASSPRGLLTEAFF. The CDR3 coding sequence is TGTGCCAGCAGCCCCCGGGGACTCCTAACTGAAGCTTTCTTT. The chain carries TRBV6-5 and TRBJ1-1; tentatively, D is TRBD1 (5 bases). CDR1 and CDR2 from the germline V gene are MNHEY and SVGAGI. The CDR3 length is 14 residues. V was pared by 6 bases and J by 5 bases, with 16 bases between.

The V call is TRBV7-9, the J call TRBJ1-3; TRBD1 aligns across 7 bases. After removal of 4 bases from V and 0 bases from J, the junction contained 3 bases not matched to a gene. CDR1 and CDR2 from the germline V gene are SEHNR and FQNEAQ (reference sequence). This CDR3 comprises 15 residues. The CDR3 region is CASSSDRASGNTIYF. The CDR3 bases are TGTGCCAGCAGCTCAGACAGGGCCTCTGGAAACACCATATATTTT.

CDR3 in amino acids: CATSDLRQGLGNEQFF. CDR3 bases: TGTGCCACCAGTGATTTGAGGCAGGGGTTGGGCAATGAGCAGTTCTTC. The gene calls are TRBV24-1 and TRBJ2-1, with a tentative D call TRBD1 (6 bases). Germline V gives CDR1 KGHDR, CDR2 SFDVKD. CDR3 size: 16 residues. V was shortened by 0 bases and J by 6 bases, with 14 bases between the two germline ends.

This clone was seen many times. The V call is TRBV5-1, the J call TRBJ2-4; 10 nucleotides agree with TRBD1. This CDR3 is 16 amino acids long. The trim removed 5 bases at V and 0 bases at J, leaving 5 bases unmatched. The germline gives CDR1 SGHRS, CDR2 YFSETQ. The CDR3 DNA reads as TGCGCCAGCAGTACAGGACAGGGGGTAGCCAAAAACATTCAGTACTTC. This codes for CASSTGQGVAKNIQYF.

As regards this clone: One junction end disagrees with the germline gene, perhaps due to a read error. The rearrangement uses TRBV20-1 and TRBJ1-2; perhaps TRBD1 as D (5 bases). Germline V lookup: CDR1 DFQATT, CDR2 SNEGSKA (reference sequence). The CDR3 is 11 amino acids. CDR3: CSARDSYGYTF. Written as DNA, the CDR3 is TGCAGTGCTCGAGACAGCTATGGCTACACCTTC.

The V and J genes are TRBV24-1 and TRBJ1-2; TRBD1 matches 10 bases. CDR3 length: 16 amino acids. CDR1 and CDR2 from the germline V gene are KGHDR and SFDVKD. The J segment lost 4 bases and the V segment lost 3 bases, leaving 7 bases of the junction unmatched. DNA for the CDR3: TGTGCCACCAGTGATCCCCGGGACAGGGGAGGCTATGGCTACACCTTC. It yields the protein CATSDPRDRGGYGYTF.

The chain uses TRBV7-3 and TRBJ2-2; 9 bases are shared with TRBD2. The CDR3 length is 16 residues. Per germline, CDR1 SGHTA and CDR2 FQGTGA. After removal of 4 bases from V and 2 bases from J, the junction contained 5 bases not matched to a gene. The CDR3 DNA follows: TGTGCCAGCAGCTCCGCGGGGGGGTATAACACCGGGGAGCTGTTTTTT. It yields the protein CASSSAGGYNTGELFF.

V and J are TRBV29-1 and TRBJ1-1; 10 positions agree with TRBD1. CDR1 and CDR2 (germline): SQVTM, ANQGSEA. V was clipped by 6 bases and J by 8 bases; unmatched bases: 6. This CDR3 is 12 amino acids long. This chain's CDR3 is CSVASGQGEAFF. In DNA, the CDR3 is TGCAGCGTAGCTTCGGGACAGGGGGAAGCTTTCTTT.

This clone came up once. V gene TRBV25-1 combines with J gene TRBJ1-6, with D possibly TRBD1 on 5 matching bases. Trimming stripped 8 bases from V and 9 bases from J, with 20 bases between. Germline lookup yields CDR1 MGHDK and CDR2 SYGVNS. The CDR3 is made up of 15 amino acids. The CDR3 nucleotides are TGTGCCAGCGGCCGGACACTCCCGGTCGGTTCACCCCTCCACTTT. It codes for CASGRTLPVGSPLHF.

This clone was picked up a small number of times. V and J are TRBV7-6 and TRBJ2-1; 9 nucleotides line up with TRBD2. CDR3 length: 16 residues. The J segment lost 7 bases and the V segment lost 4 bases, leaving 11 bases of the junction unmatched. CDR1 is SGHVS, CDR2 FNYEAQ, per germline. CDR3: CASSSPGTSRANEQFF. The DNA of the CDR3 is TGTGCCAGCAGCTCACCCGGGACTAGCAGGGCGAATGAGCAGTTCTTC.

The rearrangement links TRBV12-5 to TRBJ1-1, with D tentatively TRBD1 (5 bases). The V end was cut by 9 bases, the J end by 2 bases, with 10 bases between. The CDR3 has 12 amino acids. Germline CDR1 reads LGHNT; CDR2 reads FRNRAP. The CDR3 nucleotides are TGTGCTAGGAGACAGAGCAACACTGAAGCTTTCTTT. This codes for CARRQSNTEAFF.

This sequence joins TRBV6-1 and TRBJ2-5, with 9 bases matching TRBD1. After removal of 3 bases from V and 4 bases from J, the junction contained 0 bases not matched to a gene. The germline V gene encodes CDR1 MNHNS and CDR2 SASEGT. CDR3 length: 13 amino acids. CDR3 in amino acids: CASSEGQGETQYF. In DNA, the CDR3 is TGTGCCAGCAGTGAGGGACAGGGAGAGACCCAGTACTTC.

V is TRBV5-8 and J is TRBJ2-1; 10 nucleotides align to TRBD2. The V gene's germline CDR1 is SGHTS and CDR2 YDEGEE. The CDR3 spans 18 residues. Losses at the gene ends were 1 base for V and 0 bases for J; bases not matched to a gene: 7. The CDR3 coding sequence is TGTGCCAGCAGCTTGACTATAGCGGGGGGAAGCTCCTACAATGAGCAGTTCTTC. Its translation: CASSLTIAGGSSYNEQFF.

This sequence joins TRBV18 and TRBJ2-7; TRBD1 matches 8 bases. There are 14 residues in the CDR3. V was pared by 5 bases and J by 5 bases, with 8 bases of the junction left unmatched. Germline lookup yields CDR1 KGHSH and CDR2 LQKENI. The CDR3 region has the DNA TGTGCCAGCTCATCACAGGGGGTAGGCGACGAGCAGTACTTC. This encodes CASSSQGVGDEQYF.

This chain connects TRBV24-1 to TRBJ2-2; D unresolved. The CDR3 is made up of 13 amino acids. Trimming cost V 3 bases and J 6 bases, with 7 bases left between them. From germline, CDR1 is KGHDR and CDR2 SFDVKD. This CDR3 is CATSDPRAGELFF. The DNA of the CDR3 is TGTGCCACCAGTGATCCACGAGCCGGGGAGCTGTTTTTT.

The rearrangement joins TRBV5-6 to TRBJ2-3; TRBD2 agrees at 13 bases. Unmatched junction bases numbered 9, after V lost 6 bases and J lost 8 bases. This CDR3 comprises 15 residues. CDR1 and CDR2 from the germline V gene are SGHDT and YYEEEE. CDR3 amino acids: CASKPGLAGDSTQYF. In DNA form, the CDR3 reads TGTGCCAGCAAACCCGGACTAGCGGGGGATAGTACGCAGTATTTT.

CDR3 loop: CASSLSGRSSYEQYF. The DNA of the CDR3 is TGTGCCAGCAGCCTGTCAGGGAGGAGCTCCTACGAGCAGTACTTC. J is TRBJ2-7 and V is TRBV7-9; D may be TRBD2 (6 bases). Trimming left V 5 bases short and J 0 bases short, with 14 bases between. The CDR3 is 15 amino acids. Germline CDR1 SEHNR, CDR2 FQNEAQ (reference sequence).

The gene calls are TRBV27 and TRBJ2-5; D remains ambiguous. The germline gives CDR1 MNHEY, CDR2 SMNVEV (reference sequence). Trimming took 7 bases from V and 6 from J, leaving 9 bases between them. The CDR3 extends over 11 amino acids. CDR3 sequence: CASISKKTQYF. The CDR3 nucleotides are TGTGCCAGCATTAGTAAGAAGACCCAGTACTTC.

The chain recombines TRBV5-4 with TRBJ2-3; 10 bases are shared with TRBD2. V shed 2 bases, J shed 0 bases, and the junction held 9 bases outside the gene matches. Per germline, CDR1 SGHNT and CDR2 YYREEE (reference sequence). The CDR3 consists of 18 residues. CDR3 in DNA: TGTGCCAGCAGCTTTCGACTAGCGGGTCGTCGAAGCACAGATACGCAGTATTTT. Protein sequence: CASSFRLAGRRSTDTQYF. The whole variable domain, remainder taken from reference TRBV5-4 and TRBJ2-3, is ETGVTQSPTHLIKTRGQQVTLRCSSQSGHNTVSWYQQALGQGPQFIFQYYREEENGRGNFPPRFSGLQFPNYSSELNVNALELDDSALYLCASSFRLAGRRSTDTQYFGPGTRLTVL.

The V and J genes are TRBV30 and TRBJ1-3, with D unclear. CDR3 length: 14 residues. Germline CDR1 is GTSNPN and CDR2 is SVGIG (reference sequence). V was trimmed by 4 bases and J by 0 bases, leaving 10 bases between them. In nucleotides, the CDR3 is TGTGCCTGGAACGGAGCGAGCTCTGGAAACACCATATATTTT. Amino acids: CAWNGASSGNTIYF.

The CDR3 bases are TGTGCCAGCAGTCCGGCCGGGACAGGGAGATATGGCTACACCTTC. Its translation: CASSPAGTGRYGYTF. V usage is TRBV27 and J usage is TRBJ1-2, with 9 nucleotides matching TRBD1. V gave up 5 bases and J gave up 5 bases; unmatched junction bases: 9. This CDR3 region has 15 residues. From germline, CDR1 is MNHEY and CDR2 SMNVEV (reference sequence).

The V and J genes are TRBV27 and TRBJ2-1; TRBD2 matches at 12 bases. V trimming: 5 bases; J trimming: 9 bases; junction bases outside the gene matches: 8. The CDR3 is made up of 15 amino acids. Looked up from germline, CDR1 is MNHEY and CDR2 is SMNVEV (reference sequence). For the CDR3, the DNA is TGTGCCAGCAGTCCTTCTAGCGGGGGGGCGGTTGAGCAGTTCTTC. It is translated as CASSPSSGGAVEQFF.

In this sample, this clone turned up once. J is TRBJ2-3 and V is TRBV7-7; 9 bases fit TRBD1. The ends lost 5 bases at V and 3 bases at J; junction bases unmatched: 6. CDR1 is SSHAT, CDR2 FNYEAQ, per germline (reference sequence). This CDR3 is 15 amino acids long. DNA of the CDR3: TGTGCCAGCAGCCCTGGGACAGGGAGGACAGATACGCAGTATTTT. It specifies CASSPGTGRTDTQYF. The full variable domain, its missing parts supplied by reference TRBV7-7 and TRBJ2-3, is GAGVSQSPRYKVTKRGQDVTLRCDPISSHATLYWYQQALGQGPEFLTYFNYEAQPDKSGLPSDRFSAERPEGSISTLTIQRTEQRDSAMYRCASSPGTGRTDTQYFGPGTRLTVL.

The chain links TRBV24-1 to TRBJ2-7, with a weak D call TRBD2 (6 bases). Germline assignment: CDR1 KGHDR and CDR2 SFDVKD. The V end lost 4 bases, the J end lost 13 bases, and 13 bases lay between the germline ends. This CDR3 has 11 residues. CDR3 bases: TGTGCCACCAGTGACGGGACTCTTTCTTACTTC. Translation: CATSDGTLSYF.